This T cell receptor beta chain was sequenced during a study of blood T cells in healthy people across ages. On the study more broadly: Template switching recovered approximately one barcoded beta molecule for every two T cells.

Combining a sample-barcoded 5' primer with a J-beta primer mix, a second PCR ran for 7 to 11 cycles. Each single sample gave us at least 2.5 million CDR3-containing paired-end reads. Each CDR3 protein gets one entry after TCRdb re-called the 5' RACE reads with MiXCR. This sample has under 850,000 distinct CDR3 sequences, with 35% to 40% found just once. Study observations and caveats: Relative to aged donors, long-lived donors carried more naive CD4+ cells and displayed higher diversity. Since the PBMCs were unsorted, naive and antigen-experienced cells could not be conclusively compared.

This CDR3 has 12 residues. CDR1 is LGHDT and CDR2 is YNNKEL in the germline V gene (reference sequence). This clonotype has a handful of counts. Its antigen is not identified. The junction departs from the called germline gene at one end, perhaps through a read error. The chain has TRBV3-1 and TRBJ1-6; D remains ambiguous. The sample comprised blood. This receptor was identified in a man aged 18 to 30 in good health. CDR3 region: CASSQEEGPPHF. The CDR3 DNA sequence: TGTGCCAGCAGCCAAGAAGAAGGACCCCCCCACTTT.